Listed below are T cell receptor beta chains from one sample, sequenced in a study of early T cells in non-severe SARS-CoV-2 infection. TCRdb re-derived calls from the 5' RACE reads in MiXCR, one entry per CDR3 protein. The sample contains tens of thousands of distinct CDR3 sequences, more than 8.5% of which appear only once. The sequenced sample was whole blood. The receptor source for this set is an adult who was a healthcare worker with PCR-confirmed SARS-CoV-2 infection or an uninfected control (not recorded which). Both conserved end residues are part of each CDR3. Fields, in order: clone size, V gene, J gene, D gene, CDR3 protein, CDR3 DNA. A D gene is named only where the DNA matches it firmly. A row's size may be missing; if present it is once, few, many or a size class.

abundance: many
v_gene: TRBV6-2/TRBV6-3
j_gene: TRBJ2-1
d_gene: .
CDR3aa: CASGGRAGYNEQFF
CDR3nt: TGTGCCAGTGGAGGCAGGGCCGGGTACAATGAGCAGTTCTTC

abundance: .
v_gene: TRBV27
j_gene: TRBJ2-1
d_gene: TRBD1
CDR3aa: CASRTGTEYNEQFF
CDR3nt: TGTGCCAGCAGGACCGGGACAGAATACAATGAGCAGTTCTTC

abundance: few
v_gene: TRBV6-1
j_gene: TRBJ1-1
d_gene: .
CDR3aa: CATPPRGNTEAFF
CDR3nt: TGTGCCACTCCTCCCAGGGGGAACACTGAAGCTTTCTTT

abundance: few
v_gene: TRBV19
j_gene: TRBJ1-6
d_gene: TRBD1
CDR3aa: CATRQTGGDSPLHF
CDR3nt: TGTGCCACACGACAGACAGGGGGCGATTCACCCCTCCACTTT

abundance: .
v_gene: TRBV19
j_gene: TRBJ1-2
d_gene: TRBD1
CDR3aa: CASTGGWTGTNYGYTF
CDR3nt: TGTGCCAGTACCGGGGGCTGGACAGGGACTAACTATGGCTACACCTTC

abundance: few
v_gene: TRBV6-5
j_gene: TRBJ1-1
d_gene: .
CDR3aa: CASRRGKPGTEAFF
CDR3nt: TGTGCCAGCAGGCGGGGTAAGCCCGGCACTGAAGCTTTCTTT

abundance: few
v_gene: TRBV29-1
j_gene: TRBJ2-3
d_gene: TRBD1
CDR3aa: CSGTDRVGTDTQYF
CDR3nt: TGCAGCGGGACGGACAGGGTGGGCACAGATACGCAGTATTTT

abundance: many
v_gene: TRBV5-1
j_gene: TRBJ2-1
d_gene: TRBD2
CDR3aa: CASSFGTIQFF
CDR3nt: TGCGCCAGCAGCTTCGGGACTATACAGTTCTTC

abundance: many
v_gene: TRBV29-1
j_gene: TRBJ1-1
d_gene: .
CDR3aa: CSVFLRPIGNEAFF
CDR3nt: TGCAGCGTTTTCCTCCGGCCGATTGGAAATGAAGCTTTCTTT

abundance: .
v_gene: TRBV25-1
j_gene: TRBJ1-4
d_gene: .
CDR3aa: CASRENEKLFF
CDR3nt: TGTGCCAGCAGAGAGAATGAAAAACTGTTTTTT

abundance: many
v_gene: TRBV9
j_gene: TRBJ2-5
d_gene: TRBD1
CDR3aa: CASSVRTGFGETQYF
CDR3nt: TGTGCCAGCAGCGTACGGACAGGGTTCGGCGAGACCCAGTACTTC

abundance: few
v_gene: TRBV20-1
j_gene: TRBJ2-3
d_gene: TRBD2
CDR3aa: CSAREAVTDTQYF
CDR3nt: TGCAGTGCGCGGGAGGCGGTCACAGATACGCAGTATTTT

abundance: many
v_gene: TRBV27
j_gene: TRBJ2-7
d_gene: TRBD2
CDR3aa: CASSFRLAGVEQYF
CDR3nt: TGTGCCAGCAGTTTTCGGCTAGCGGGAGTCGAGCAGTACTTC

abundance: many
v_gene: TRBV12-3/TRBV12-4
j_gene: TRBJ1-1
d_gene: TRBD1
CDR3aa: CASRNRGVGTEAFF
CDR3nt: TGTGCCAGCAGGAACAGGGGAGTGGGCACTGAAGCTTTCTTT

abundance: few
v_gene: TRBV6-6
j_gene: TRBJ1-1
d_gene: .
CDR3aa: CASSLQRTEAFF
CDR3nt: TGTGCCAGCAGTCTACAACGAACTGAAGCTTTCTTT

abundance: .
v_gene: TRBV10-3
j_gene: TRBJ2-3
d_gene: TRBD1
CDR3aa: CAIGSDRGRDTQYF
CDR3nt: TGTGCCATCGGGTCGGACAGGGGGCGGGATACGCAGTATTTT

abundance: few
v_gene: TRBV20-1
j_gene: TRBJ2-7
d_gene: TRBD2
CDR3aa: CSASSTSGSSYEQYF
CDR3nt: TGCAGTGCTAGCTCTACTAGCGGGAGCTCCTACGAGCAGTACTTC

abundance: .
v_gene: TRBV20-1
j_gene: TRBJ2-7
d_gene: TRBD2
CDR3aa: CSAPSGASGSYEQYF
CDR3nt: TGCAGTGCCCCCTCGGGGGCTAGCGGGAGCTACGAGCAGTACTTC

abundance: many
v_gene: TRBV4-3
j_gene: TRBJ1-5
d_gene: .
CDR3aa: CASSQDFQQPQHF
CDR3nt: TGCGCCAGCAGCCAAGATTTCCAGCAGCCCCAGCATTTT

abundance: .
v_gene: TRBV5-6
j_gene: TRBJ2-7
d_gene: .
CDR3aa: CASSLRFISYEQYF
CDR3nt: TGTGCCAGCAGCTTGCGTTTTATTTCCTACGAGCAGTACTTC

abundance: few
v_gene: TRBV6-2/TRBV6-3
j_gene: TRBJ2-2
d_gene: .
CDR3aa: CASSTQSPNTGELFF
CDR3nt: TGTGCCAGCAGTACCCAAAGTCCGAACACCGGGGAGCTGTTTTTT

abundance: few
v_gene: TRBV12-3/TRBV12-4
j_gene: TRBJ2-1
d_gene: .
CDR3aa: CASSQGEQFF
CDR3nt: TGTGCCAGCAGCCAGGGTGAGCAGTTCTTC

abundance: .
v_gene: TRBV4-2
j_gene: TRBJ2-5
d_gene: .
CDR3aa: CASSHGRRFKQETQYF
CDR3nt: TGTGCCAGCAGCCATGGGAGGCGCTTTAAGCAAGAGACCCAGTACTTC

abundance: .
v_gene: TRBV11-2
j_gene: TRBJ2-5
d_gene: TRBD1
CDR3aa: CASSADRVRSETQYF
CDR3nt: TGTGCCAGCAGCGCCGACAGGGTACGATCGGAGACCCAGTACTTC

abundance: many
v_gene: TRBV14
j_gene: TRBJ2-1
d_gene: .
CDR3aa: CASSPLLGRSSYNEQFF
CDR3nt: TGTGCCAGCAGCCCACTCCTTGGGAGAAGCTCCTACAATGAGCAGTTCTTC

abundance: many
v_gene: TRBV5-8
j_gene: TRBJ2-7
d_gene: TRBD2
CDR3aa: CASRHPGRGTYEQYF
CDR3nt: TGTGCCAGCAGACATCCAGGGAGGGGTACCTACGAGCAGTACTTC

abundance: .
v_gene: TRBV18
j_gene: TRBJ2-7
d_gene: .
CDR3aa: CASSPGRSYEQYF
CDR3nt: TGTGCCAGCTCACCAGGAAGGTCCTACGAGCAGTACTTC

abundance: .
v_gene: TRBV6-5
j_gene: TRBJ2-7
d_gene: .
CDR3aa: CASSRGTEQYEQYF
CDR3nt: TGTGCCAGCAGTCGAGGGACGGAACAATACGAGCAGTACTTC

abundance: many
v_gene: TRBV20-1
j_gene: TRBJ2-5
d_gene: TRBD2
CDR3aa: CSARVRAGGIETQYF
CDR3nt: TGCAGTGCTAGAGTCCGAGCGGGAGGAATAGAGACCCAGTACTTC

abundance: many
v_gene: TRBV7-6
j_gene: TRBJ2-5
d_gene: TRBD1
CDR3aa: CASSLRTGNYQETQYF
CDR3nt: TGTGCCAGCAGCTTAAGGACAGGGAATTACCAAGAGACCCAGTACTTC

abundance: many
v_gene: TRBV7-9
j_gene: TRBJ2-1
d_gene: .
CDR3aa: CASTWSSSGPSEQFF
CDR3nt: TGTGCCAGCACCTGGTCGAGCTCGGGACCCAGTGAGCAGTTCTTC

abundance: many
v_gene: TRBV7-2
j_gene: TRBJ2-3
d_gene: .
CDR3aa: CASSPGVDTQYF
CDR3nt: TGTGCCAGCAGTCCCGGGGTGGATACGCAGTATTTT

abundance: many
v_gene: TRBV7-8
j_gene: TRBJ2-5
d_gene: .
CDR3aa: CASSPESREETQYF
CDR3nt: TGTGCCAGCAGCCCGGAATCGCGGGAAGAGACCCAGTACTTC

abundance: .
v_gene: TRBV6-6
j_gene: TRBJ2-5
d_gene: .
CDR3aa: CASSYEGGRKETQYF
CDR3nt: TGTGCCAGCAGTTACGAAGGAGGGCGGAAAGAGACCCAGTACTTC

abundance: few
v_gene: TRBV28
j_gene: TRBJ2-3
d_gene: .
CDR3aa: CASRLGGDTQYF
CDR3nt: TGTGCCAGCAGGTTAGGGGGAGATACGCAGTATTTT

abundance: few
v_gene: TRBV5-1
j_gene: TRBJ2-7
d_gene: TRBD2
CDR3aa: CASSLELAGGPYEQYF
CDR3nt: TGCGCCAGCAGCTTGGAACTAGCGGGAGGGCCCTACGAGCAGTACTTC

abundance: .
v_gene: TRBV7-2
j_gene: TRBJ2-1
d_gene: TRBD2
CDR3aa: CASSLAAGGAYNEQFF
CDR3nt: TGTGCCAGCAGCTTAGCGGCGGGAGGGGCCTACAATGAGCAGTTCTTC

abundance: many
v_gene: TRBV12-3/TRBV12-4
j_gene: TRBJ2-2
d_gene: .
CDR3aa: CASSPSWRINTGELFF
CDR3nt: TGTGCCAGCAGTCCGTCCTGGCGGATTAACACCGGGGAGCTGTTTTTT

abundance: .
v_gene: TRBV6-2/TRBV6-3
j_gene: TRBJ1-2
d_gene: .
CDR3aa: CASSYPTASYGYTF
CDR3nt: TGTGCCAGCAGTTACCCGACAGCCTCCTATGGCTACACCTTC

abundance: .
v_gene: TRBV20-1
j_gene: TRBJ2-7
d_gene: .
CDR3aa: CSATTGSYEQYF
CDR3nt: TGCAGTGCTACTACAGGCTCCTACGAGCAGTACTTC

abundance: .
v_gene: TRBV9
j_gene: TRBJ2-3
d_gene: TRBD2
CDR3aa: CASSPRTSGADTQYF
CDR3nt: TGTGCCAGCAGCCCCCGGACTAGCGGAGCAGATACGCAGTATTTT

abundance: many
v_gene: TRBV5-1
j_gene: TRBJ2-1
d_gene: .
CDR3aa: CASVGSLSSYNEQFF
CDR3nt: TGCGCCAGCGTTGGGTCTTTAAGCTCCTACAATGAGCAGTTCTTC

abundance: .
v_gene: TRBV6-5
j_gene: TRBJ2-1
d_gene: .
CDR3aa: CASRVGYNEQFF
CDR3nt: TGTGCCAGCAGAGTCGGTTACAATGAGCAGTTCTTC

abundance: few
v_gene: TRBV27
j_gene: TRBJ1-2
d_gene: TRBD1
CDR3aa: CASSFRGTGSHGYTF
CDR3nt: TGTGCCAGCAGTTTCCGGGGGACAGGCTCCCATGGCTACACCTTC

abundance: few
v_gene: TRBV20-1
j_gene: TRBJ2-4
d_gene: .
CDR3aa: CSASGSKNIQYF
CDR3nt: TGCAGTGCTAGTGGGAGCAAAAACATTCAGTACTTC

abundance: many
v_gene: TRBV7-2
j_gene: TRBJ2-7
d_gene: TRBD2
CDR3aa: CASNPRGLIYEQYF
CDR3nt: TGTGCCAGCAACCCCCGGGGACTAATCTACGAGCAGTACTTC

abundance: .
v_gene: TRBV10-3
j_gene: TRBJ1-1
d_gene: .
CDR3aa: CAISESEGEAFF
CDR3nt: TGTGCCATCAGTGAGTCAGAGGGGGAAGCTTTCTTT

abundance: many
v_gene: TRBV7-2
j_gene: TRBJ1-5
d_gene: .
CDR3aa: CASSLNLGGDQPQHF
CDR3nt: TGTGCCAGCAGCTTAAATCTGGGAGGGGATCAGCCCCAGCATTTT